This TCR beta chain was found in a study of T-cell memory formation after mild COVID-19. Overall study results and limits: The second-wave clones peaking on day 37 were not confirmed as SARS-CoV-2-specific.

Concerning this clonotype: Its target is not known.

CDR1 is SGHNT, CDR2 YYREEE, per germline (reference sequence). V lost 1 base, J lost 4 bases, and 10 bases stayed unmatched. The CDR3 contains 16 residues. One entry per CDR3 protein results from TCRdb running MiXCR on the 5' RACE reads. The sample records 580,000 or so distinct CDR3 sequences, 17% being singletons. The sample taken for sequencing was PBMCs or a T cell subset sorted from them (not recorded which). This sequence originates from an adult woman who had mild COVID-19 (a few samples of this study predate the infection). Cell type and time point are not known. The J gene is TRBJ2-5, the V gene TRBV5-4, with 7 positions matching TRBD1. The CDR3: CASSLTQGVGSETQYF. The DNA for the CDR3 is TGTGCCAGCAGCTTGACCCAGGGGGTAGGATCAGAGACCCAGTACTTC.